The clone carrying this T cell receptor (beta chain) was seen a handful of times. The repertoire was sequenced with immunoSEQ multiplex PCR; TCRdb's copy has only in-frame clones and lacks some. Of fewer than 50,000 clones listed, around 74% are singletons. These data belong to a study of blood T cell repertoires in COVID-19. Whole-study context: T cells, B-cell-depleted T cells, or PBMCs supplied cDNA or gDNA.

Those enrolled in Seattle joined during active infection and were followed longitudinally afterward. The V gene's germline CDR1 is SEHNR and CDR2 FQNEAQ (reference sequence). The CDR3 contains 15 residues. Trimming took off 6 bases at V and 0 bases at J, with 12 bases between the two ends. The chain links TRBV7-9 to TRBJ2-1; D uncertain. This TCR was recovered from a man between 65 and 85 years old with COVID-19, enrolled during active disease. Material for sequencing was peripheral blood. The CDR3 loop reads CASSPSESSYNEQFF. The CDR3 coding sequence is TGTGCCAGCAGTCCATCGGAGAGCTCCTACAATGAGCAGTTCTTC.